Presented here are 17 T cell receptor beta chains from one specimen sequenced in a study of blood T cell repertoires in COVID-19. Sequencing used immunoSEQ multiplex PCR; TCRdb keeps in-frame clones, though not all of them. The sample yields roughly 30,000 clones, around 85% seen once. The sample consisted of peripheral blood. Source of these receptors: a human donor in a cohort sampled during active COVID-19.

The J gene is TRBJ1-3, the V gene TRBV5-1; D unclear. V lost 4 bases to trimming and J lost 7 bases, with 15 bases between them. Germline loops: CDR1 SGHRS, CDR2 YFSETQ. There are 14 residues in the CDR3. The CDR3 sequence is CASSPFAGGNTIYF. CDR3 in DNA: TGCGCCAGCAGCCCATTCGCGGGAGGCAACACCATATATTTT.

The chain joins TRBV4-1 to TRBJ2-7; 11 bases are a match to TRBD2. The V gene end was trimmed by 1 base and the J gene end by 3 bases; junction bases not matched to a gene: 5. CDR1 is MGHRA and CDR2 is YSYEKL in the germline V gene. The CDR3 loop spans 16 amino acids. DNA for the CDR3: TGCGCCAGCAGCCAAGGCCGGGGACTAGCGGTCTACGAGCAGTACTTC. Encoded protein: CASSQGRGLAVYEQYF.

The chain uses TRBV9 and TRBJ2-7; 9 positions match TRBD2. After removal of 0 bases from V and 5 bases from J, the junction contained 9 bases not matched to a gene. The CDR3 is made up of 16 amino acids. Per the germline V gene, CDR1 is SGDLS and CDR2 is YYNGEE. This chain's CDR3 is CASSVAAGGSLDEQYF. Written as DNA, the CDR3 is TGTGCCAGCAGCGTAGCCGCGGGAGGGTCACTCGACGAGCAGTACTTC.

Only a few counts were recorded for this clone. The CDR3 is CASSLRGTGTEAFF. The CDR3 nucleotides read TGTGCCAGCAGCCTAAGGGGGACCGGCACTGAAGCTTTCTTT. The chain couples TRBV11-3 to TRBJ1-1; D is perhaps TRBD1 (6 bases). The V end was cut by 5 bases, the J end by 4 bases, with 14 bases between. From germline, CDR1 is SGHNT and CDR2 YENEEA. The CDR3 contains 14 residues.

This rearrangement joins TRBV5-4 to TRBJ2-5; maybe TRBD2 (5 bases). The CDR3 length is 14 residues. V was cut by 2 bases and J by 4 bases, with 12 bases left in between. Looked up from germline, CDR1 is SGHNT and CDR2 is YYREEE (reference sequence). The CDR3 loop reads CASSFLGVAETQYF. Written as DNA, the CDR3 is TGTGCCAGCAGCTTCCTGGGAGTAGCAGAGACCCAGTACTTC.

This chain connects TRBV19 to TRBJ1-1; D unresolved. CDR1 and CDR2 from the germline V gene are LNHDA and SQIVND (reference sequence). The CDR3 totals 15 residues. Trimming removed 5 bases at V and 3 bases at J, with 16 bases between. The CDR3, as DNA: TGTGCCAGTAGTGCCCGTCGCAGTATCGACACTGAAGCTTTCTTT. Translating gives CASSARRSIDTEAFF.

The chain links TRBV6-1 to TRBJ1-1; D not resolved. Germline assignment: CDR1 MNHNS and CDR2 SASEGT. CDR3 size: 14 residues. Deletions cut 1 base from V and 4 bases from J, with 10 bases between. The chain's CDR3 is CASSEGPGGTEAFF. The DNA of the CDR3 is TGTGCCAGCAGTGAAGGGCCGGGAGGCACTGAAGCTTTCTTT.

CDR3 sequence (DNA): TGTGCCAGCAGCCCGAGCCAGGATTACAATGAGCAGTTCTTC. Translation gives CASSPSQDYNEQFF. J is TRBJ2-1 and V is TRBV7-9; D call uncertain. Between the trimmed V and J ends, which lost 5 bases and 4 bases, there was a span of 12 bases. CDR1 and CDR2 from the germline V gene are SEHNR and FQNEAQ (reference sequence). The CDR3 consists of 14 residues.

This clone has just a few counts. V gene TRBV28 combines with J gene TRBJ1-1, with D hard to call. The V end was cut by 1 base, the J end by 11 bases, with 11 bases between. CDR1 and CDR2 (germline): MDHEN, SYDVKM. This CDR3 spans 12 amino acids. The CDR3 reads CASSLSTGVAFF. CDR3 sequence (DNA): TGTGCCAGCAGTTTATCGACCGGGGTTGCTTTCTTT.

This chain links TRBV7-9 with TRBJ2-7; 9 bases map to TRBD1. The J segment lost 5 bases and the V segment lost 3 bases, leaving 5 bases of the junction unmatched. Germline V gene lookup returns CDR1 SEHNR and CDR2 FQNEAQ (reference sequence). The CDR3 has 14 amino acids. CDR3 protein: CASSFGTGYHEQYF. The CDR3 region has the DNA TGTGCCAGCAGCTTCGGGACAGGGTACCACGAGCAGTACTTC. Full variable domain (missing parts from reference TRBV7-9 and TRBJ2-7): DTGVSQNPRHKITKRGQNVTFRCDPISEHNRLYWYRQTLGQGPEFLTYFQNEAQLEKSRLLSDRFSAERPKGSFSTLEIQRTEQGDSAMYLCASSFGTGYHEQYFGPGTRLTVT.

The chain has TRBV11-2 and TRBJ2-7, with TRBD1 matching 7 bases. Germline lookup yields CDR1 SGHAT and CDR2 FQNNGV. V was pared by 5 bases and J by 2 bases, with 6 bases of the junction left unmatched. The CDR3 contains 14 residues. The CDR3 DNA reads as TGTGCCAGCAGCCCGCCCGACAGGGCCTACGAGCAGTACTTC. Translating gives CASSPPDRAYEQYF.

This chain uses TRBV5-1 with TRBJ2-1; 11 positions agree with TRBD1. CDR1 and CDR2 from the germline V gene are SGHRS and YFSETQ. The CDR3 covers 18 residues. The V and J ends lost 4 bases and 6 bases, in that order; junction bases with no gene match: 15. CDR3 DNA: TGCGCCAGCAGCCCTCTTGTGTCAGGGACAGGGGGTATCAATGAGCAGTTCTTC. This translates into CASSPLVSGTGGINEQFF.

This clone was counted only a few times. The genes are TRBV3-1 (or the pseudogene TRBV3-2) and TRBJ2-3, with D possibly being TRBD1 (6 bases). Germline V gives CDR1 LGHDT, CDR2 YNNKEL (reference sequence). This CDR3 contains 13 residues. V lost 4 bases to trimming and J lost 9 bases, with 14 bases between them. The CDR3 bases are TGTGCCAGCAGCCCCCTGGGGGCCGGCACGCAGTATTTT. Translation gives CASSPLGAGTQYF.

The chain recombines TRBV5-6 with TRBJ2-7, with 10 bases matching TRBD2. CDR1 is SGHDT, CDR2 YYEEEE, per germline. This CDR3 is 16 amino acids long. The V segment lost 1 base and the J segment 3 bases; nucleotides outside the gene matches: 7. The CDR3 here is CASSLPSSGSIYEQYF. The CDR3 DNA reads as TGTGCCAGCAGCTTGCCCTCTAGCGGGAGTATCTACGAGCAGTACTTC.

The chain's CDR3 is CASSLRGQGNQETQYF. In nucleotides, the CDR3 is TGTGCCAGCAGCTTGCGTGGACAGGGTAACCAAGAGACCCAGTACTTC. V and J are TRBV5-4 and TRBJ2-5, with TRBD1 identical over 8 bases. V shed 1 base and J 0 bases; nucleotides not matched to a gene: 5. This CDR3 has 16 residues. Germline-derived CDR1 and CDR2 are SGHNT and YYREEE (reference sequence).

CDR3 loop: CVRSLLRILLDEQYF. CDR3 DNA: TGTGTCAGAAGCTTACTACGAATCCTTTTGGACGAGCAGTACTTC. J is TRBJ2-7 and V is TRBV7-5; TRBD2 is taken as the D call from the table, unchecked against the DNA. TRBV7-5 is assigned pseudogene status. The CDR3 totals 15 residues.

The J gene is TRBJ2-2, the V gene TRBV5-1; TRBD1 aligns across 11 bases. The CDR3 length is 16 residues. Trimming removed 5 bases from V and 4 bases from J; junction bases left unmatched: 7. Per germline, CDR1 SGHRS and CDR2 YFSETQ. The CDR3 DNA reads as TGCGCCAGCAGTCAGGGACAGGGGGTCGTCACCGGGGAGCTGTTTTTT. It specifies CASSQGQGVVTGELFF.